This is a list of T cell receptor beta chains from one sample in a study of monozygotic twins with inflammatory bowel disease. TCRdb reanalyzed the 5' RACE reads, giving one entry per CDR3 protein sequence and no DNA. The sample has 170,000 or so distinct CDR3 sequences. The sequencing input was blood. These receptors were obtained from a human donor with ulcerative colitis or Crohn's disease, or a healthy co-twin of an affected twin (not recorded which). Each CDR3 is given with its conserved first and last residue.

TRBJ2-7 | TRBV20-1 | CSASAGTYEQYF
TRBJ1-2 | TRBV7-2 | CASSLLNPYGYTF
TRBJ1-1 | TRBV7-2 | CASSSVIGTEAFF
TRBJ2-1 | TRBV7-2 | CASSPGASEGENEQFF
TRBJ2-5 | TRBV5-4 | CASSSTPFETQYF
TRBJ2-7 | TRBV20-1 | CSAQTGTYEQYF
TRBJ2-3 | TRBV7-9 | CASLIAGLTDTQYF
TRBJ1-2 | TRBV20-1 | CSARDQHGSYGYTF
TRBJ1-1 | TRBV19 | CASSMDKTEAFF
TRBJ2-3 | TRBV20-1 | CSARDWGGQKSTDTQYF
TRBJ1-6 | TRBV5-1 | CASSLTIGHSPLHF
TRBJ1-2 | TRBV6-1 | CASSEGIFGGLLDGYTF
TRBJ2-5 | TRBV7-6 | CASSLAAGVETQYF
TRBJ1-3 | TRBV29-1 | CSVSRVPGTQGNTIYF
TRBJ2-5 | TRBV30 | CAWSVLGREVGQETQYF
TRBJ2-5 | TRBV4-3 | CASSPGTSGTWQTQYF
TRBJ1-3 | TRBV19 | CASSFLGTANTIYF
TRBJ1-2 | TRBV4-3 | CASSQEGNSPDYGYTF
TRBJ1-1 | TRBV6-5 | CASSTYRGAFF
TRBJ1-5 | TRBV7-2 | CASSITGPPYSNQPQHF
TRBJ2-6 | TRBV6-5 | CASSSLRGVANSGANVLTF
TRBJ1-2 | TRBV12-3/TRBV12-4 | CASSPESYGYTF
TRBJ2-3 | TRBV10-3 | CAISPGTSGGGAQYF
TRBJ1-6 | TRBV20-1 | CSAPGPPAAPLHF
TRBJ1-2 | TRBV3-1 | CASSRGTGPRSYTF
TRBJ2-2 | TRBV14 | CASSLQASGELFF
TRBJ1-5 | TRBV7-8 | CASSRDGAYSNQPQHF
TRBJ1-6 | TRBV7-9 | CATTSGSRDSPLHF
TRBJ2-1 | TRBV7-9 | CASSFDRVMVMGQFF
TRBJ2-5 | TRBV20-1 | CSAPGTEETQYF
TRBJ1-1 | TRBV5-1 | CASGTGGNTEAFF
TRBJ2-5 | TRBV12-3/TRBV12-4 | CASSLGQWRETQYF
TRBJ2-7 | TRBV5-4 | CASSSGTGNYEQYF
TRBJ1-1 | TRBV25-1 | CASSEHTEAFF
TRBJ2-5 | TRBV2 | CASSAGPSGETQYF
TRBJ2-3 | TRBV20-1 | CSASRLSDPGDTQYF
TRBJ2-2 | TRBV5-1 | CASSLDAGNTGELFF
TRBJ2-7 | TRBV6-2/TRBV6-3 | CASSYRGTFHEQYF
TRBJ1-1 | TRBV27 | CASSDRGGFTEAFF
TRBJ1-1 | TRBV2 | CASSEDRGYAEAFF
TRBJ2-7 | TRBV5-1 | CASKDTGGQYF
TRBJ2-1 | TRBV5-1 | CATAQRVRGSYNEQFF
TRBJ2-3 | TRBV5-1 | CASSSLQGAGTDTQYF
TRBJ1-2 | TRBV6-5 | CASSYWENYGYTF
TRBJ2-1 | TRBV5-6 | CASSLDRGEQFF
TRBJ1-1 | TRBV5-1 | CASSLGQRSLNTEAFF
TRBJ1-1 | TRBV10-3 | CATLSNGRPTEAFF
TRBJ2-1 | TRBV20-1 | CSARPSGASYNEQFF
TRBJ2-5 | TRBV5-1 | CASSLAQGQQETQYF
TRBJ1-2 | TRBV5-1 | CASSLGQSYGYTF
TRBJ1-1 | TRBV20-1 | CSARSGQNTEAFF
TRBJ2-3 | TRBV2 | CASRQTRGTTDTQYF
TRBJ1-2 | TRBV3-1 | CASSHKALNYGYTF